The sequence of this TCR beta chain was determined in a study of blood T cell repertoires in COVID-19. Study summary: PBMCs, B-cell-depleted T cells, or T cells provided the cDNA or gDNA that made up the material.

Repertoires were generated with immunoSEQ multiplex PCR, while TCRdb's copy carries only in-frame clones and drops some. The sample has a few hundred thousand clones, approximately 80% seen once. With 7 bases removed from V and 5 bases from J, the gap between germline ends came to 8 bases. Germline values: CDR1 MDHEN, CDR2 SYDVKM. The CDR3 consists of 11 residues. Participants spanned ages roughly 18 to 90 years and resided in roughly 22 US areas. The sequencing input was PBMCs or T cells enriched from blood (not recorded which). This sequence joins TRBV28 and TRBJ1-2; weak D call: TRBD1 (5 bases). The sequence was obtained from a man aged 35 to 55 who had recovered from COVID-19. This chain's CDR3 is CASKGWYGYTF. CDR3 nucleotide sequence: TGTGCCAGCAAGGGGTGGTATGGCTACACCTTC.